The rows below give T cell receptor beta chains drawn from one sample of a study of HIV-infected children after antiretroviral therapy interruption. From the 3' RACE reads, TCRdb called clonotypes with MiXCR, one entry per CDR3 protein. This sample has more than 85,000 distinct CDR3 sequences, with 6.9% found just once. This specimen consisted of CD45RA+ CD4+ T cells from PBMCs, pooled from several time points, obtained from a donor given antiretroviral therapy, either interrupted or continuous. These receptors were taken from a pool of human donors with HIV. Both conserved end residues are part of each CDR3. The D gene is left open where the match is weak. Clone sizes are given selectively: once, few, many, or a class where the clone is expanded.

>TRBV6-6|NA|TRBJ1-4|many
TGTGCCAGCACATCCCCCGGGAGGGGACGGGAAAAACTGTTTTTT
CASTSPGRGREKLFF
>TRBV4-1|NA|TRBJ2-1|NA
TGCGCCAGCAGTGGGGGTTATAGCCCCAATGAGCAGTTCTTC
CASSGGYSPNEQFF
>TRBV4-2|TRBD1|TRBJ1-5|many
TGTGCCAGCAGCCAACGACAGGGATGGGACAACCAGGCTCCGCTTTTT
CASSQRQGWDNQAPLF
>TRBV19|TRBD1|TRBJ1-3|few
TGTGCCAGTAGTACCCGGACAGGGACTGGAAACACCATATATTTT
CASSTRTGTGNTIYF
>TRBV5-6|NA|TRBJ2-5|many
TGTGCCAGCAGCTTGGGTCGGCTGCAGACCCAGTACTTC
CASSLGRLQTQYF
>TRBV20-1|NA|TRBJ2-3|many
TGCAGTCCCATCTCAGATACGCAGTATTTT
CSPISDTQYF
>TRBV12-3/TRBV12-4|NA|TRBJ2-1|many
TGTGCCAGCAGTTTATTTTGGGGGGGCGGTGATGAGCAGTTCTTC
CASSLFWGGGDEQFF
>TRBV19|NA|TRBJ2-5|many
TGTGCCAGTAGTATCATAAGTCGTAAGGGGAGAGGAGAGACCCAGTACTTC
CASSIISRKGRGETQYF
>TRBV5-1|TRBD1|TRBJ2-7|many
TGCGCCAGCAGCAAGGGACAGGGGGAACACGAGCAGTACTTC
CASSKGQGEHEQYF
>TRBV12-3/TRBV12-4|TRBD1|TRBJ1-6|NA
TGTGCCAGCAGTTTTCTAGGAGGGGGCGGATCACCCCTCCACTTT
CASSFLGGGGSPLHF
>TRBV12-3/TRBV12-4|NA|TRBJ1-5|many
TGTGCCAGCAGTTCCACAGGACAGCCCCAGCATTTT
CASSSTGQPQHF
>TRBV4-1|TRBD1|TRBJ2-1|many
TGCGCCAGCAGCCAAGAGATAGGGGGCAGGAATGAGCAGTTCTTC
CASSQEIGGRNEQFF
>TRBV7-2|NA|TRBJ2-3|NA
TGTGCCAGCAGCTTAAAGCGGCCGGGCCTCTCCCCAGATACGCAGTATTTT
CASSLKRPGLSPDTQYF
>TRBV6-1|TRBD1|TRBJ1-5|many
TGTGCCAGCAGTTCGGGACAGGGGCGCAATCAGCCCCAGCATTTT
CASSSGQGRNQPQHF
>TRBV27|NA|TRBJ2-7|few
TGTGCCAGCAGTTTAATAGTCGGCAAGCAGTACTTC
CASSLIVGKQYF
>TRBV9|TRBD1|TRBJ2-7|many
TGTGCCAGCAGCCCCGACGGGACAGGGGACTACGAGCAGTACTTC
CASSPDGTGDYEQYF